The 18 T cell receptor beta chains listed next were all sequenced from one sample in a study of OX40 agonist ivuxolimab in advanced cancers. TCRdb keeps only in-frame clones here, not all; method: immunoSEQ multiplex PCR. The data show over 50,000 clones, with 80% to 95% seen just once and roughly 25% held by the top ten. The sequencing used CD4+ or CD8+ T cells sorted from blood, collected in a trial of the OX40 agonist ivuxolimab. Source of these receptors: an adult with an advanced solid tumor such as melanoma, head and neck, liver or kidney cancer.

J is TRBJ2-7 and V is TRBV6-5, with D hard to call. The CDR3 sequence is 14 residues long. V dropped 0 bases and J dropped 6 bases, with 12 bases sitting between them. CDR1 MNHEY and CDR2 SVGAGI come from the germline V gene. The CDR3 DNA sequence: TGTGCCAGCAGTTACTCGATCGGGTCCGGCGAGCAGTACTTC. Its translation: CASSYSIGSGEQYF.

The V call is TRBV6-4, the J call TRBJ2-1; 11 nucleotides match TRBD2. This CDR3 region has 14 residues. CDR1 is MRHNA, CDR2 SNTAGT, per germline. V dropped 4 bases and J dropped 6; count of bases not matched to a gene: 2. The CDR3 spells CASSAGTSGNEQFF. CDR3 nucleotide sequence: TGTGCCAGCAGTGCCGGGACTAGCGGCAATGAGCAGTTCTTC.

The rearrangement links TRBV4-1 to TRBJ2-7, with TRBD1 identical over 11 bases. Trimming took 2 bases from V and 2 from J; bases not matched to a gene: 2. The CDR3 loop spans 15 amino acids. The germline V gene encodes CDR1 MGHRA and CDR2 YSYEKL. The CDR3 bases are TGCGCCAGCAGCCAACGGACAGGGGGCCCCTACGAGCAGTACTTC. Translating gives CASSQRTGGPYEQYF.

In DNA form, the CDR3 reads TGTGCCAGCAGCCAAGCGGGAGGTGCATACGAGCAGTACTTC. Translated, it gives CASSQAGGAYEQYF. This chain links TRBV6-5 with TRBJ2-7; 9 nucleotides agree with TRBD2. The germline V gene has CDR1 MNHEY and CDR2 SVGAGI. After removal of 6 bases from V and 4 bases from J, the junction contained 7 bases not matched to a gene. The length of the CDR3 is 14 residues.

V is TRBV5-1 and J is TRBJ2-1; 9 bases line up with TRBD1. Germline V gene sequence: CDR1 SGHRS, CDR2 YFSETQ. V shed 9 bases and J 5 bases; nucleotides not matched to a gene: 12. The CDR3 has 15 amino acids. As DNA, the CDR3 is TGCGCCACGAGTTTCGGACAGGGGCCAGACAATGAGCAGTTCTTC. Encoded protein: CATSFGQGPDNEQFF.

The chain links TRBV4-3 to TRBJ1-5, with 10 bases fitting TRBD1. This CDR3 has 14 amino acids. With 8 bases clipped from V and 6 bases from J, the junction kept 7 bases outside the gene matches. Germline V gene data show CDR1 as LGHNA and CDR2 as YSLEER. The CDR3 loop is CASGPGQGVQPQHF. DNA of the CDR3: TGCGCCAGCGGTCCCGGACAGGGGGTTCAGCCCCAGCATTTT.

The chain's CDR3 is CASSIYGLSDSGNTIYF. In DNA form, the CDR3 reads TGTGCCAGTAGTATCTACGGACTTTCCGACTCTGGAAACACCATATATTTT. The chain uses TRBV19 and TRBJ1-3; D ambiguous. Trimming took off 3 bases at V and 0 bases at J, with 15 bases between the two ends. The CDR3 is made up of 17 amino acids. The germline gives CDR1 LNHDA, CDR2 SQIVND (reference sequence). The whole variable domain, remainder taken from reference TRBV19 and TRBJ1-3, is DGGITQSPKYLFRKEGQNVTLSCEQNLNHDAMYWYRQDPGQGLRLIYYSQIVNDFQKGDIAEGYSVSREKKESFPLTVTSAQKNPTAFYLCASSIYGLSDSGNTIYFGEGSWLTVV.

The genes are TRBV11-1 and TRBJ2-7; possibly TRBD2 for D (5 bases). Germline V CDR1 and CDR2: SGHAT, FQDESV (reference sequence). The ends were cut back, 5 bases at V and 1 base at J, with 12 bases in the middle. The length of the CDR3 is 14 residues. The CDR3 loop reads CASSEPGLSYEQYF. CDR3 sequence (DNA): TGTGCCAGCAGCGAACCGGGATTATCCTACGAGCAGTACTTC.

V usage is TRBV7-9 and J usage is TRBJ2-7; 7 nucleotides align to TRBD1. Trimming at V came to 5 bases and at J to 5 bases, leaving 12 bases not matched to a gene. Germline values: CDR1 SEHNR, CDR2 FQNEAQ (reference sequence). The CDR3 length is 15 residues. CDR3 coding DNA: TGTGCCAGCAGCATAACCTTGACAGGGCGGGACGAGCAGTACTTC. Protein product: CASSITLTGRDEQYF.

This chain uses TRBV7-2 with TRBJ2-1; possible D gene TRBD2, 6 bases. The CDR3 is made up of 16 amino acids. V lost 3 bases and J lost 4, with 16 bases in between. Germline V gene data show CDR1 as SGHTA and CDR2 as FQGNSA. CDR3 in amino acids: CASSFEGSGGYNEQFF. The DNA for the CDR3 is TGTGCCAGCAGCTTCGAAGGTTCCGGGGGATACAATGAGCAGTTCTTC.

The DNA for the CDR3 is TGTGCCACCAGCAAGAGGGTCAGGGCAACTAATGAAAAACTGTTTTTT. Translated, it gives CATSKRVRATNEKLFF. The chain joins TRBV15 to TRBJ1-4, with D tentatively TRBD1 (5 bases). V was pared by 4 bases and J by 0 bases, with 12 bases between. The CDR3 contains 16 residues. Germline assignment: CDR1 LNHNV and CDR2 YYDKDF (reference sequence). Drawing the rest from reference TRBV15 and TRBJ1-4, the complete variable domain is DAMVIQNPRYQVTQFGKPVTLSCSQTLNHNVMYWYQQKSSQAPKLLFHYYDKDFNNEADTPDNFQSRRPNTSFCFLDIRSPGLGDTAMYLCATSKRVRATNEKLFFGSGTQLSVL.

As regards this clone: Germline is not matched at one junction end, which may reflect a read error. V usage is TRBV6-1 and J usage is TRBJ2-7; TRBD1 or TRBD2 may be the D gene (5 bases each). In germline, CDR1 is MNHNS, CDR2 SASEGT. The length of the CDR3 is 15 residues. The CDR3 DNA reads TGTGCCAGCAGGGAAGCCGGGACGGTCTTTACGAAGCAGTACTTC. Translating it yields CASREAGTVFTKQYF.

The chain combines TRBV4-1 with TRBJ2-1; 12 nucleotides agree with TRBD2. Trimming at V came to 4 bases and at J to 0 bases, leaving 4 bases not matched to a gene. CDR1 is MGHRA, CDR2 YSYEKL, per germline. This CDR3 has 17 residues. CDR3 nucleotides: TGCGCCAGCAGCCGACTAGCGGGAGTTAACTCCTACAATGAGCAGTTCTTC. This gives the protein CASSRLAGVNSYNEQFF.

The chain recombines TRBV30 with TRBJ1-4; D may be TRBD1 (6 bases). The CDR3 has 16 amino acids. Germline V gene sequence: CDR1 GTSNPN, CDR2 SVGIG (reference sequence). V gave up 5 bases and J gave up 6 bases, with 22 bases separating them. CDR3 sequence reads: CAWERDNSALDEKLFF. The CDR3 nucleotides are TGTGCCTGGGAAAGGGACAACAGTGCGTTAGATGAAAAACTGTTTTTT.

The chain links TRBV29-1 to TRBJ1-1; maybe TRBD1 (6 bases). Germline loops: CDR1 SQVTM, CDR2 ANQGSEA. The V gene lost 3 bases and the J gene lost 1 base, with 9 bases spanning the gap. This CDR3 contains 13 residues. As DNA, the CDR3 is TGCAGCGTTGACACAGGGACGAACACTGAAGCTTTCTTT. Its translation: CSVDTGTNTEAFF.

V and J are TRBV27 and TRBJ1-4, with unresolved D. The CDR3 length is 17 residues. Germline V gene lookup returns CDR1 MNHEY and CDR2 SMNVEV (reference sequence). Trimming pared 8 bases from V and 3 bases from J, leaving 22 bases between. The CDR3 region has the DNA TGTGCCAGCTGTCGCGTCTTCCGGCCCCATCCTAATGAAAAACTGTTTTTT. Translating gives CASCRVFRPHPNEKLFF.

The rearrangement joins TRBV9 to TRBJ2-1; no clear D. The V gene's germline CDR1 is SGDLS and CDR2 YYNGEE. V dropped 0 bases and J dropped 6 bases, with 4 bases sitting between them. The CDR3 totals 12 residues. CDR3 sequence (DNA): TGTGCCAGCAGCGTAGACAGCAATGAGCAGTTCTTC. Protein sequence: CASSVDSNEQFF.

This chain connects TRBV19 to TRBJ2-7; 7 nucleotides align to TRBD1. Germline V gene lookup returns CDR1 LNHDA and CDR2 SQIVND (reference sequence). With 6 bases clipped from V and 3 bases from J, the junction kept 5 bases outside the gene matches. CDR3 length equals 13 residues. The CDR3 protein is CASSPTGFYEQYF. In nucleotides, the CDR3 is TGTGCCAGTAGCCCGACAGGGTTCTACGAGCAGTACTTC.